This T cell receptor (beta chain) was sequenced in a study of T cells after yellow fever vaccination. TCRdb itself ran the 5' RACE reads through MiXCR, one entry per CDR3 protein. The sample carries about 210,000 distinct CDR3 sequences, 3% to 3.5% recorded once. This CDR3 has 17 residues. Germline V gene sequence: CDR1 SNHLY, CDR2 FYNNEI. Trimming left V 7 bases short and J 2 bases short, with 24 bases between. This clonotype has just a few counts. This TCR came from a man aged 18 to 30 who received the YFV17D yellow fever vaccine. Here the sequenced sample was CD4+ T cells sorted from PBMCs, taken 10 days after the yellow fever booster vaccination. The V and J genes are TRBV2 and TRBJ2-7; tentatively, D is TRBD2 (7 bases). The CDR3 DNA is TGTGCCAGCACAAGGTCCAGGGGCCCAGCGGGGCCCTACGAGCAGTACTTC. Encoded protein: CASTRSRGPAGPYEQYF.